These 31 T cell receptor beta chains were sequenced from one sample in a study of blood T cell repertoires in COVID-19. Data came from immunoSEQ multiplex PCR; TCRdb stores just in-frame clones and leaves some out. Of about 200,000 clones listed, 80% are singletons. Sequencing was carried out using peripheral blood. The source is a woman aged 65 to 85 with acute or convalescent COVID-19.

J is TRBJ2-1 and V is TRBV27, with a weak D call TRBD2 (5 bases). V was pared by 6 bases and J by 0 bases, with 21 bases between. The CDR3 is made up of 18 amino acids. Per germline, CDR1 MNHEY and CDR2 SMNVEV (reference sequence). The CDR3: CASRATFGGGSSYNEQFF. DNA for the CDR3: TGTGCCAGCAGGGCGACTTTCGGAGGTGGGAGCTCCTACAATGAGCAGTTCTTC.

J is TRBJ2-7 and V is TRBV11-2; D is unclear. The length of the CDR3 is 15 residues. The ends were cut back, 0 bases at V and 2 bases at J, with 11 bases in the middle. Germline V lookup: CDR1 SGHAT, CDR2 FQNNGV. The CDR3 sequence: CASSLDSTITYEQYF. The CDR3 region has the DNA TGTGCCAGCAGCTTAGATAGCACAATTACCTACGAGCAGTACTTC.

The CDR3: CASSLAYSLTGQNIQYF. The CDR3 region has the DNA TGCGCCAGCAGCTTGGCTTACTCGTTGACAGGGCAAAACATTCAGTACTTC. V is TRBV5-1 and J is TRBJ2-4; TRBD1 agrees at 7 bases. J gave up 5 bases and V 0 bases, and 11 bases lay outside the gene matches. From germline, CDR1 is SGHRS and CDR2 YFSETQ. This CDR3 region has 17 residues.

This chain connects TRBV5-4 to TRBJ1-1, with unresolved D. Germline loops: CDR1 SGHNT, CDR2 YYREEE (reference sequence). The V and J ends lost 4 bases and 5 bases respectively, with 12 bases between them. The CDR3 length is 13 residues. CDR3 DNA: TGTGCCAGCAGCCGCCTCGGCGGGACTGAAGCTTTCTTT. Its translation: CASSRLGGTEAFF. Combining the CDR3 with reference TRBV5-4 and TRBJ1-1 gives the whole variable domain ETGVTQSPTHLIKTRGQQVTLRCSSQSGHNTVSWYQQALGQGPQFIFQYYREEENGRGNFPPRFSGLQFPNYSSELNVNALELDDSALYLCASSRLGGTEAFFGQGTRLTVV.

The gene calls are TRBV11-1 and TRBJ2-4; 14 bases are shared with TRBD2. The trim removed 6 bases at V and 1 base at J, leaving 2 bases unmatched. The CDR3 totals 16 residues. Germline-derived CDR1 and CDR2 are SGHAT and FQDESV (reference sequence). In DNA, the CDR3 is TGTGCCAGCAGTCGACTAGCGGGAGGGGCCAAAAACATTCAGTACTTC. This encodes CASSRLAGGAKNIQYF.

The chain uses TRBV10-1 and TRBJ2-7, with 8 bases identical to TRBD1. The ends lost 9 bases at V and 4 bases at J; junction bases unmatched: 11. The germline V gene encodes CDR1 WNHNN and CDR2 SYGVQD (reference sequence). The CDR3 covers 14 residues. CDR3 protein: CARVLTGENYEQYF. CDR3 nucleotides: TGCGCCAGGGTCTTGACAGGGGAGAATTACGAGCAGTACTTC.

The chain is built from TRBV30 and TRBJ1-1; no firm D call. This CDR3 comprises 15 residues. V lost 5 bases to trimming and J lost 0 bases, with 16 bases between them. The germline gives CDR1 GTSNPN, CDR2 SVGIG (reference sequence). The CDR3 DNA reads as TGTGCCTGGTTGCCCTTAGCCTTTATGAACACTGAAGCTTTCTTT. Its protein is CAWLPLAFMNTEAFF.

CDR3 amino acids: CASSLSAAPGLAGVEQYF. CDR3 nucleotide sequence: TGTGCCAGCAGCCTTTCCGCGGCTCCGGGACTAGCGGGAGTCGAGCAGTACTTC. The chain carries TRBV7-3 and TRBJ2-7, with 14 positions matching TRBD2. Per germline, CDR1 SGHTA and CDR2 FQGTGA. This CDR3 has 18 amino acids. The trim removed 5 bases at V and 6 bases at J, leaving 15 bases unmatched.

The V and J genes are TRBV6-1 and TRBJ2-3; a weak D match, TRBD1 (5 bases). Germline CDR1 and CDR2: MNHNS and SASEGT. Trimming stripped 0 bases from V and 2 bases from J, with 9 bases between. The CDR3 length is 15 residues. CDR3 nucleotide sequence: TGTGCCAGCAGTGAAGCTCCAGGGCACACAGATACGCAGTATTTT. Protein sequence: CASSEAPGHTDTQYF.

The chain is built from TRBV23-1 and TRBJ1-2, with 7 bases aligning to TRBD1. TRBV23-1 belongs to the ORF category, with a function that is uncertain. The ends lost 6 bases at V and 5 bases at J; junction bases unmatched: 12. The CDR3 consists of 15 residues. CDR3 region: CASRHRTGVYYGYTF. CDR3 nucleotides: TGCGCCAGCAGGCACAGAACAGGGGTTTATTATGGCTACACCTTC.

V is TRBV28 and J is TRBJ2-7; the match to TRBD2 covers 10 bases. Unmatched junction bases numbered 4, after V lost 5 bases and J lost 3 bases. The CDR3 totals 14 residues. The germline V gene encodes CDR1 MDHEN and CDR2 SYDVKM. CDR3 sequence reads: CASSPLAGVYEQYF. The CDR3 DNA follows: TGTGCCAGCAGTCCCCTAGCGGGAGTCTACGAGCAGTACTTC.

The rearrangement links TRBV6-6 to TRBJ1-5; TRBD1 might be the D (6 bases). V shed 2 bases and J shed 10 bases, with 21 bases lying between them. This CDR3 contains 16 residues. Germline V gene data show CDR1 as MNHNY and CDR2 as SVGAGI (reference sequence). CDR3 loop: CASSYSYPGAQGPQHF. The CDR3 DNA reads TGTGCCAGCAGTTACAGTTATCCAGGGGCGCAGGGTCCCCAGCATTTT.

The chain recombines TRBV28 with TRBJ1-1; D gene ambiguous. With 2 bases removed from V and 6 bases from J, the gap between germline ends came to 22 bases. Germline loops: CDR1 MDHEN, CDR2 SYDVKM. This CDR3 contains 17 residues. CDR3 in DNA: TGTGCCAGCAGTTTAGGTAGGAGAGCCATAAAGTGGGCTGAAGCTTTCTTT. Protein sequence: CASSLGRRAIKWAEAFF. Using reference TRBV28 and TRBJ1-1 for the parts outside the CDR3, the full variable domain is DVKVTQSSRYLVKRTGEKVFLECVQDMDHENMFWYRQDPGLGLRLIYFSYDVKMKEKGDIPEGYSVSREKKERFSLILESASTNQTSMYLCASSLGRRAIKWAEAFFGQGTRLTVV.

This rearrangement joins TRBV2 to TRBJ1-5, with 8 bases identical to TRBD1. This CDR3 is 14 amino acids long. Germline V gives CDR1 SNHLY, CDR2 FYNNEI. V lost 6 bases to trimming and J lost 3 bases; unmatched junction nucleotides: 4. The CDR3 is CASSYRGYNQPQHF. The CDR3 DNA reads as TGTGCCAGCAGCTACAGGGGGTACAATCAGCCCCAGCATTTT.

This rearrangement joins TRBV6-1 to TRBJ2-7; 10 nucleotides align to TRBD1. This CDR3 region has 18 residues. V lost 2 bases, J lost 0 bases, and 10 bases stayed unmatched. CDR1 and CDR2 (germline): MNHNS, SASEGT. As DNA, the CDR3 is TGTGCCAGCAGTGAATCCCCGTTGGGACAGGGGAACTCCTACGAGCAGTACTTC. As protein: CASSESPLGQGNSYEQYF.

This chain links TRBV15 with TRBJ2-2, with 9 bases matching TRBD2. The CDR3 length is 17 residues. The V and J ends lost 3 bases and 6 bases, in that order; junction bases with no gene match: 11. The V gene's germline CDR1 is LNHNV and CDR2 YYDKDF (reference sequence). As DNA, the CDR3 is TGTGCCACCAGCAGGGACCGCCGGGGCGGGAGGGCCGGGGAGCTGTTTTTT. As protein: CATSRDRRGGRAGELFF. The variable domain in full, completed from reference TRBV15 and TRBJ2-2, reads DAMVIQNPRYQVTQFGKPVTLSCSQTLNHNVMYWYQQKSSQAPKLLFHYYDKDFNNEADTPDNFQSRRPNTSFCFLDIRSPGLGDTAMYLCATSRDRRGGRAGELFFGEGSRLTVL.

J is TRBJ2-7 and V is TRBV30; the D is unclear. Germline V gene data show CDR1 as GTSNPN and CDR2 as SVGIG (reference sequence). The CDR3 totals 11 residues. Trimming took off 4 bases at V and 3 bases at J, with 7 bases between the two ends. CDR3 amino acids: CAWIAGYEQYF. CDR3 nucleotides: TGTGCCTGGATTGCCGGCTACGAGCAGTACTTC.

CDR3 sequence (DNA): TGTGCCAGCAACCCAGCGGGAGCGGGGACAGATACGCAGTATTTT. Amino acid sequence: CASNPAGAGTDTQYF. The V and J genes are TRBV6-6 and TRBJ2-3; TRBD2 matches 8 bases. The CDR3 loop spans 15 amino acids. CDR1 is MNHNY, CDR2 SVGAGI, per germline (reference sequence). Trimming cost V 7 bases and J 3 bases; bases outside gene matches: 9.

This clone was found once. CDR3 amino acids: CASTLQGAANTGELFF. CDR3 in DNA: TGTGCCAGCACCCTTCAGGGGGCGGCGAACACCGGGGAGCTGTTTTTT. J is TRBJ2-2 and V is TRBV18, with TRBD1 identical over 8 bases. Germline CDR1 KGHSH, CDR2 LQKENI. The CDR3 totals 16 residues. Losses at the gene ends were 8 bases for V and 0 bases for J; bases not matched to a gene: 8.

This chain links TRBV27 with TRBJ2-3; TRBD1 matches at 7 bases. V dropped 3 bases and J dropped 1; count of bases not matched to a gene: 4. In germline, CDR1 is MNHEY, CDR2 SMNVEV (reference sequence). CDR3 length equals 15 residues. CDR3 DNA sequence: TGTGCCAGCAGTTTGGCCGGGACAGGCACAGATACGCAGTATTTT. Translated: CASSLAGTGTDTQYF.

As for this clone: This CDR3 is also generated by other DNA sequences in the sample. The J gene is TRBJ2-7, the V gene TRBV2; D is possibly TRBD2 (5 bases). Per the germline V gene, CDR1 is SNHLY and CDR2 is FYNNEI. The germline V and J ends were trimmed by 5 bases and 7 bases, with 9 bases remaining between them. The CDR3 has 11 amino acids. The CDR3 DNA follows: TGTGCCAGCAGTCCTAGCTATGAGCAGTACTTC. Translating gives CASSPSYEQYF.

A note on this clone: A junction boundary mismatches the germline segment, possibly from a read error. V usage is TRBV30 and J usage is TRBJ2-7, with TRBD1 matching over 10 bases. CDR3 length equals 13 residues. Germline V gene lookup returns CDR1 GTSNPN and CDR2 SVGIG (reference sequence). CDR3 coding DNA: TGCGCCCTAGGGACAGGGGAGGCGTACGAGCAGTACTTC. Protein product: CALGTGEAYEQYF.

This clone appeared once. The gene calls are TRBV24-1 and TRBJ2-1, with a weak D call TRBD2 (6 bases). V lost 4 bases and J lost 8, with 11 bases in between. The CDR3 spans 13 residues. The germline gives CDR1 KGHDR, CDR2 SFDVKD. The CDR3 nucleotides are TGTGCCACCAGTGACAAACTAGCAGATGAGCAGTTCTTC. This translates into CATSDKLADEQFF.

The rearrangement uses TRBV13 and TRBJ2-3, with 7 bases that match TRBD2. The CDR3 extends over 15 amino acids. V shed 4 bases and J 0 bases; nucleotides not matched to a gene: 4. In germline, CDR1 is PRHDT, CDR2 FYEKMQ (reference sequence). The chain's CDR3 is CASSSSGASTDTQYF. CDR3 nucleotides: TGTGCCAGCAGCTCTAGCGGAGCAAGCACAGATACGCAGTATTTT.

The gene calls are TRBV19 and TRBJ1-1; D not resolved. The V end lost 10 bases, the J end lost 0 bases, and 18 bases lay between the germline ends. Germline V gives CDR1 LNHDA, CDR2 SQIVND (reference sequence). The CDR3 runs 15 residues. CDR3 loop: CATCETTRVNTEAFF. The CDR3 DNA reads TGTGCCACTTGTGAAACGACCCGGGTGAACACTGAAGCTTTCTTT.

The chain is built from TRBV5-6 and TRBJ2-3; 8 bases align to TRBD2. From germline, CDR1 is SGHDT and CDR2 YYEEEE. The CDR3 runs to 15 residues. Trimming cost V 7 bases and J 1 base; bases outside gene matches: 8. In DNA form, the CDR3 reads TGTGCCAGCGGCTCGAGCGGGAGAGGCACAGATACGCAGTATTTT. Protein: CASGSSGRGTDTQYF.

The genes are TRBV2 and TRBJ2-1, with D perhaps TRBD2 (5 bases). The CDR3 is 15 residues long. Germline V gives CDR1 SNHLY, CDR2 FYNNEI. V was cut by 0 bases and J by 8 bases, with 14 bases left in between. CDR3 coding DNA: TGTGCCAGCAGTGAAGCCCCCCGTGGGAGCGATGAGCAGTTCTTC. This codes for CASSEAPRGSDEQFF.

The chain has TRBV2 and TRBJ2-7, with a weak D call TRBD2 (6 bases). V lost 7 bases and J 3 bases, leaving 7 bases between the germline ends. Germline V lookup: CDR1 SNHLY, CDR2 FYNNEI. The CDR3 totals 11 residues. CDR3 sequence reads: CASTGSYEQYF. Written as DNA, the CDR3 is TGTGCCAGCACCGGGAGCTACGAGCAGTACTTC. Drawing the rest from reference TRBV2 and TRBJ2-7, the complete variable domain is EPEVTQTPSHQVTQMGQEVILRCVPISNHLYFYWYRQILGQKVEFLVSFYNNEISEKSEIFDDQFSVERPDGSNFTLKIRSTKLEDSAMYFCASTGSYEQYFGPGTRLTVT.

This clone was seen only a few times. The gene calls are TRBV2 and TRBJ2-2; 7 nucleotides match TRBD1. CDR3 size: 15 residues. J gave up 1 base and V 7 bases, and 6 bases lay outside the gene matches. Germline V CDR1 and CDR2: SNHLY, FYNNEI. The CDR3 DNA is TGTGCCAGCAAACAGGGGTCCCGGAACACCGGGGAGCTGTTTTTT. Translating gives CASKQGSRNTGELFF.

This clone was detected only once. The chain is built from TRBV24-1 and TRBJ2-1; 12 bases match TRBD2. Germline lookup yields CDR1 KGHDR and CDR2 SFDVKD. The CDR3 has 15 residues. Trimming took 3 bases from V and 10 from J; bases not matched to a gene: 6. CDR3 loop: CATSDRSSGRGEQFF. For the CDR3, the DNA is TGTGCCACCAGTGATCGTTCTAGCGGGAGGGGGGAGCAGTTCTTC.

This chain uses TRBV5-8 with TRBJ2-7, with D perhaps matching TRBD2 (6 bases). The germline V and J ends were trimmed by 2 bases and 3 bases, with 12 bases remaining between them. CDR3 size: 14 residues. Per germline, CDR1 SGHTS and CDR2 YDEGEE. The CDR3 DNA follows: TGTGCCAGCAGCTTAGGAGGGTTGGGCTACGAGCAGTACTTC. The encoded protein is CASSLGGLGYEQYF.